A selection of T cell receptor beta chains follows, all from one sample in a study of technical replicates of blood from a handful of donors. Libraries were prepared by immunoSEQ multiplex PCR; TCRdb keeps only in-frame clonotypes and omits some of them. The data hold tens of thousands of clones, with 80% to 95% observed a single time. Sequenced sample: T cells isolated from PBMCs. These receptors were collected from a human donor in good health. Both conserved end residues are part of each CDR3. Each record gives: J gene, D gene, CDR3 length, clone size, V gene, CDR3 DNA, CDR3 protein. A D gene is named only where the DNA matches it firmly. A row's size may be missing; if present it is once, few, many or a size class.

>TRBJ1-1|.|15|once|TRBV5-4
TGTGCCAGCAGCTACCTCGACAGAAGGAACACTGAAGCTTTCTTT
CASSYLDRRNTEAFF
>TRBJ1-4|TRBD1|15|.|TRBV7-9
TGTGCCAGCAGCCGGGGGGACAGGGCTAATGAAAAACTGTTTTTT
CASSRGDRANEKLFF
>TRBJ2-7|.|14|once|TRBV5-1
TGCGCCAGCAGCTTAACAGGGTGGACCTACGAGCAGTACTTC
CASSLTGWTYEQYF
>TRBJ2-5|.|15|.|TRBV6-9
TGTGCCAGCAGTTATAACACAGGGCCCCGAGAGACCCAGTACTTC
CASSYNTGPRETQYF
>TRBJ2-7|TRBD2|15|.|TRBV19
TGTGCCAGTAGTTTCCTAGCGGGATCCTCCTACGAGCAGTACTTC
CASSFLAGSSYEQYF
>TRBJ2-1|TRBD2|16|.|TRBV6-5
TGTGCCAGCAGTTTTGGGGGACTAGCGGGGGGGGATGAGCAGTTCTTC
CASSFGGLAGGDEQFF
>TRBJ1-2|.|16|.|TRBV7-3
TGTGCCAGCAGCTTATGGACACTTACAGGAGACTATGGCTACACCTTC
CASSLWTLTGDYGYTF
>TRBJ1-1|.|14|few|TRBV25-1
TGTGCCAGCAGTGAAGGTTCAGGGGTCACTGAAGCTTTCTTT
CASSEGSGVTEAFF
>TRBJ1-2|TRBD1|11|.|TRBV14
TGTGCCAGCAGATCAGGGGGTGGCTACACCTTC
CASRSGGGYTF
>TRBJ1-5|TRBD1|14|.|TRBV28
TGTGCCAGCAGTATAGGACAGGAAGATCAGCCCCAGCATTTT
CASSIGQEDQPQHF
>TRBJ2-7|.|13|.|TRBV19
TGTGCCAGTAGCGTACGACTATCCTACGAGCAGTACTTC
CASSVRLSYEQYF
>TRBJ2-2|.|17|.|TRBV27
TGTGCCAGCAGTCCCGGAAGAGGGCGACTCAACACCGGGGAGCTGTTTTTT
CASSPGRGRLNTGELFF